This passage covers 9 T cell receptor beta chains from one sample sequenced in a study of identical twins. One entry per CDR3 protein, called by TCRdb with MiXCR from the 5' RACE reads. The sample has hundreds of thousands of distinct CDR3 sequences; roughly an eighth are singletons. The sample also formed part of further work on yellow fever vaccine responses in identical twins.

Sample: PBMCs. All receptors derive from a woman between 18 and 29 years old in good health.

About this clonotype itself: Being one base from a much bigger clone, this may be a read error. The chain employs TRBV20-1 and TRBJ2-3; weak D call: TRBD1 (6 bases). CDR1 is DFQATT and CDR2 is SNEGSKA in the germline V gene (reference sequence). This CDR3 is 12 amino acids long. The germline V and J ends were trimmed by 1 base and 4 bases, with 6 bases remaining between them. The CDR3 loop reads CSARGGPDTQYF. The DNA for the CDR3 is TGCAGTGCTAGAGGGGGGCCAGATACGCAGTATTTT.

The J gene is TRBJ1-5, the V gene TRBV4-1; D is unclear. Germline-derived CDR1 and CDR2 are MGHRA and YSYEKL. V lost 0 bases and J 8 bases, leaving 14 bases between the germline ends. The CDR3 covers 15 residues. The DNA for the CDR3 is TGCGCCAGCAGCCAAGATTTATCCATTTACAAGCCCCAGCATTTT. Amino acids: CASSQDLSIYKPQHF.

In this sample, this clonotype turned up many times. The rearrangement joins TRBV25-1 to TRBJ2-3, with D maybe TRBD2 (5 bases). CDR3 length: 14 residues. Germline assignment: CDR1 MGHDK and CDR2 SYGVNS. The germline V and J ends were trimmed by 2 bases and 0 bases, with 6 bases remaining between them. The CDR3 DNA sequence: TGTGCCAGCAGTGAAAGCGGAAGCACAGATACGCAGTATTTT. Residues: CASSESGSTDTQYF.

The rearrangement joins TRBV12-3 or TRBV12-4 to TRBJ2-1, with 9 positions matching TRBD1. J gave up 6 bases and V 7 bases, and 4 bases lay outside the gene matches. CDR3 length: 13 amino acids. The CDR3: CASTGDRVNEQFF. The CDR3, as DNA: TGTGCCAGCACCGGGGACAGGGTCAATGAGCAGTTCTTC.

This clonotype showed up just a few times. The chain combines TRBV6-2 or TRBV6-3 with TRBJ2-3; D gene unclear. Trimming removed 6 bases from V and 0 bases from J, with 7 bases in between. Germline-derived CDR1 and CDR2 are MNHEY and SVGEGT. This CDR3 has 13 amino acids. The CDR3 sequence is CASRADSTDTQYF. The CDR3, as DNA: TGTGCCAGCAGGGCGGACAGCACAGATACGCAGTATTTT.

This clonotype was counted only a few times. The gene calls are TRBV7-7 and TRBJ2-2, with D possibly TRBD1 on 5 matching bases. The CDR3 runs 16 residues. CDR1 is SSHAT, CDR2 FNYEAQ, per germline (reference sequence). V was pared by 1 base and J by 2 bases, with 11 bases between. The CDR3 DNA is TGTGCCAGCAGCTTAGGAATGACAGCCAACACCGGGGAGCTGTTTTTT. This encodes CASSLGMTANTGELFF.

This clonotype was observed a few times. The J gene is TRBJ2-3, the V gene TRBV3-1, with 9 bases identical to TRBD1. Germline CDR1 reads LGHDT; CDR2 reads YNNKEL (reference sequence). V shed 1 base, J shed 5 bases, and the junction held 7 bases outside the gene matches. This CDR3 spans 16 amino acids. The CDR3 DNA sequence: TGTGCCAGCAGCCAAGGACAGGGGGGAAGAATAGATACGCAGTATTTT. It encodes CASSQGQGGRIDTQYF.

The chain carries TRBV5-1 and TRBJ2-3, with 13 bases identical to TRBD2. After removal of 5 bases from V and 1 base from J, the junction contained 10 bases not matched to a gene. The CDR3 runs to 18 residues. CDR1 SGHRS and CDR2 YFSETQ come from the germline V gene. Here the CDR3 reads CASSGTSGTRLGTDTQYF. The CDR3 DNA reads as TGCGCCAGCAGTGGGACTAGCGGGACACGCCTCGGCACAGATACGCAGTATTTT. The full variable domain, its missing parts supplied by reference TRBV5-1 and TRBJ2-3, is KAGVTQTPRYLIKTRGQQVTLSCSPISGHRSVSWYQQTPGQGLQFLFEYFSETQRNKGNFPGRFSGRQFSNSRSEMNVSTLELGDSALYLCASSGTSGTRLGTDTQYFGPGTRLTVL.

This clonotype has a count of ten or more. As DNA, the CDR3 is TGTGCCACCAGCAGAGAGGTCAGCTCGGGGGAGACCCAGTACTTC. This translates into CATSREVSSGETQYF. This sequence joins TRBV15 and TRBJ2-5, with a possible D match to TRBD2 (5 bases). Germline V lookup: CDR1 LNHNV, CDR2 YYDKDF (reference sequence). Trimming cost V 0 bases and J 5 bases, with 13 bases left between them. The CDR3 totals 15 residues.